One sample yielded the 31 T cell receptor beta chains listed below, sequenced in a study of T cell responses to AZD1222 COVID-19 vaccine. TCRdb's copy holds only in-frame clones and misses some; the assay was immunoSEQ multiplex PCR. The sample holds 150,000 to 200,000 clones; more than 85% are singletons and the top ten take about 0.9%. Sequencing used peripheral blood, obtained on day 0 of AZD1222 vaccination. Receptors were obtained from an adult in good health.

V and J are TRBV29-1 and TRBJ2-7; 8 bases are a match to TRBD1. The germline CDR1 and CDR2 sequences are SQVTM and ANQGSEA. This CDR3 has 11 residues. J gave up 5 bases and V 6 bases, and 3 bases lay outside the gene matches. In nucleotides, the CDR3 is TGCAGCGTCGGACAGGGTAACGAGCAGTACTTC. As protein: CSVGQGNEQYF.

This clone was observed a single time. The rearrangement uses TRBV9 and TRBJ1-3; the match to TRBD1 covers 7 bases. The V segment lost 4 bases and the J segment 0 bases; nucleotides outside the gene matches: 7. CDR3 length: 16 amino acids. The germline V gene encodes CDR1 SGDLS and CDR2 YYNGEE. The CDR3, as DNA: TGTGCCAGCAGCTTAAACCGGGACAGCTCTGGAAACACCATATATTTT. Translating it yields CASSLNRDSSGNTIYF.

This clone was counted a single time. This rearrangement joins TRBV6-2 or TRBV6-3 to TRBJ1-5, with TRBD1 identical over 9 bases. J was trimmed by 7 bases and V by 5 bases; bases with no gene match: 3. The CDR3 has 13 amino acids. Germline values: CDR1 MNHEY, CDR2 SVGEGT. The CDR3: CASSDRGYQPQHF. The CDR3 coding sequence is TGTGCCAGCAGTGACAGGGGGTACCAGCCCCAGCATTTT.

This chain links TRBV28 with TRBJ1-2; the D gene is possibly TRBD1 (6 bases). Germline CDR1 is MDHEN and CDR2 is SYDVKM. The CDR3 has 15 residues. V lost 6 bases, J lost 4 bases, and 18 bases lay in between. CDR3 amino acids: CASRRTQGNPYGYTF. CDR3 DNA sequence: TGTGCCAGCAGACGAACACAGGGAAACCCCTATGGCTACACCTTC.

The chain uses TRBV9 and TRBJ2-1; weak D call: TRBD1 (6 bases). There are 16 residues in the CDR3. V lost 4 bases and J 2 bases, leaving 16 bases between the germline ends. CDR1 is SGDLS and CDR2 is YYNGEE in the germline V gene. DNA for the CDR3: TGTGCCAGCAGCTCGCGACAGGTTGGCCCCTACAATGAGCAGTTCTTC. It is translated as CASSSRQVGPYNEQFF.

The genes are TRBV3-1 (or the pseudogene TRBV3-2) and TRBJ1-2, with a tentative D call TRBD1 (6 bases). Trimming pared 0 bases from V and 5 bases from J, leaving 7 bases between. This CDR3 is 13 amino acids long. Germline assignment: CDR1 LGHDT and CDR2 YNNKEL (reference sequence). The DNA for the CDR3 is TGTGCCAGCAGCCAAGAAACAGGGTATGGCTACACCTTC. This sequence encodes CASSQETGYGYTF.

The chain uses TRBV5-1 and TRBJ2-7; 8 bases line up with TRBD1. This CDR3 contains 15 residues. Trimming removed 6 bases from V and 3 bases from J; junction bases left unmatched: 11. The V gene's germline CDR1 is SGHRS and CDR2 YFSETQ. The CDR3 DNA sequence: TGCGCCAGCACTGTACGACCGGACAGGGACTACGAGCAGTACTTC. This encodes CASTVRPDRDYEQYF.

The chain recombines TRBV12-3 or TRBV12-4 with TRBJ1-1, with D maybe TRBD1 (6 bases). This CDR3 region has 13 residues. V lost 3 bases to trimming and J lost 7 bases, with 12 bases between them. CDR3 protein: CASSFKQGVEAFF. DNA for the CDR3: TGTGCCAGCAGTTTTAAACAGGGAGTTGAAGCTTTCTTT.

The CDR3 loop is CASSQVREARGSFVFF. CDR3 nucleotides: TGTGCCAGCAGCCAAGTGCGGGAGGCCAGGGGGAGTTTTGTGTTTTTT. The chain links TRBV3-1 (or the pseudogene TRBV3-2) to TRBJ1-4, with 7 bases lining up with TRBD1. The CDR3 loop spans 16 amino acids. Germline V gene data show CDR1 as LGHDT and CDR2 as YNNKEL (reference sequence). The J segment lost 15 bases and the V segment lost 1 base, leaving 17 bases of the junction unmatched.

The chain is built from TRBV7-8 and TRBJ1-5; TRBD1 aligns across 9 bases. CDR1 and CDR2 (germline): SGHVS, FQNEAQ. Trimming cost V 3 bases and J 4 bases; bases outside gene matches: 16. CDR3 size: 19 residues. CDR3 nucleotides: TGTGCCAGCAGCTTGCACCGGGACAGGGTACCCTTCTTTAATCAGCCCCAGCATTTT. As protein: CASSLHRDRVPFFNQPQHF. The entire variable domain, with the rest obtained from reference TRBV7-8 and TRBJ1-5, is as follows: GAGVSQSPRYKVAKRGQDVALRCDPISGHVSLFWYQQALGQGPEFLTYFQNEAQLDKSGLPSDRFFAERPEGSVSTLKIQRTQQEDSAVYLCASSLHRDRVPFFNQPQHFGDGTRLSIL.

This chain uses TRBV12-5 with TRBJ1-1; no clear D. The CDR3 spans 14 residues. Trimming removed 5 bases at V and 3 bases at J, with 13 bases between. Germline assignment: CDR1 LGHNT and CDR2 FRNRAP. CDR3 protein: CASGPLGEDTEAFF. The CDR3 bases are TGTGCTAGTGGTCCCCTTGGCGAGGACACTGAAGCTTTCTTT.

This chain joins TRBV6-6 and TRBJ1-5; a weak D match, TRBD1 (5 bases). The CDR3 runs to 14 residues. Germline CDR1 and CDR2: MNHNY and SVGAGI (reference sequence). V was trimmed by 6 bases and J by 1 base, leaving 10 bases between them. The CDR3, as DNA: TGTGCCAGCAGCTGGGGGTTAAGCAATCAGCCCCAGCATTTT. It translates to CASSWGLSNQPQHF.

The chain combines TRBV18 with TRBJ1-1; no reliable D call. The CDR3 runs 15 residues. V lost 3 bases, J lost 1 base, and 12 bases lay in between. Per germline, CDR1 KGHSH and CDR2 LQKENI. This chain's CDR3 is CASSPLITENTEAFF. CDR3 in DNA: TGTGCCAGCTCACCGCTTATAACAGAGAACACTGAAGCTTTCTTT.

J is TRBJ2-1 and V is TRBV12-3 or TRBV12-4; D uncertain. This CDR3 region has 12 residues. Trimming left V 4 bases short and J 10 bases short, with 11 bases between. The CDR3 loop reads CASSSKGREQFF. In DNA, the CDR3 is TGTGCCAGCAGTTCCAAAGGGCGGGAGCAGTTCTTC.

The CDR3 protein is CASSVGGAGTGELFF. In nucleotides, the CDR3 is TGCGCCAGCAGCGTAGGGGGCGCAGGCACCGGGGAGCTGTTTTTT. The chain has TRBV5-1 and TRBJ2-2; 7 bases match TRBD1. V lost 4 bases to trimming and J lost 4 bases; unmatched junction nucleotides: 7. The germline V gene encodes CDR1 SGHRS and CDR2 YFSETQ. This CDR3 has 15 amino acids.

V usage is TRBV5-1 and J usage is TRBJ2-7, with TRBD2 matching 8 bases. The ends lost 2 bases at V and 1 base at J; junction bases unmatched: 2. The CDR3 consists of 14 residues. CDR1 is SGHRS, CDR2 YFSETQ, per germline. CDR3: CASSLTSGSYEQYF. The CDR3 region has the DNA TGCGCCAGCAGCTTAACTAGCGGATCCTACGAGCAGTACTTC.

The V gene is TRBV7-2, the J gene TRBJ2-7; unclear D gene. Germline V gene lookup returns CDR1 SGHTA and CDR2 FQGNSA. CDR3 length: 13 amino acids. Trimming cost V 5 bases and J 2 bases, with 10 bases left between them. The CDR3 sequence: CASSPFIAYEQYF. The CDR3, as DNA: TGTGCCAGCAGCCCCTTCATTGCCTACGAGCAGTACTTC.

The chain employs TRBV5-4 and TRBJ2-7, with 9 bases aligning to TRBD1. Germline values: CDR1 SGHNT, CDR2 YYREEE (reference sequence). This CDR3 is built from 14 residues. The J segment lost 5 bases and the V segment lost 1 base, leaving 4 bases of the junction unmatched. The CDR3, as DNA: TGTGCCAGCAGCTTGCCCGGGACAGGGAACGAGCAGTACTTC. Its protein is CASSLPGTGNEQYF.

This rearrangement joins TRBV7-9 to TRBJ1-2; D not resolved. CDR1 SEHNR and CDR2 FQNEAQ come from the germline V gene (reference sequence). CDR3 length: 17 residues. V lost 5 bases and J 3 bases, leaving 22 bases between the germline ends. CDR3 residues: CASSLTVGIHVDYGYTF. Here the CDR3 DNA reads TGTGCCAGCAGCCTCACTGTCGGAATTCACGTTGACTATGGCTACACCTTC.

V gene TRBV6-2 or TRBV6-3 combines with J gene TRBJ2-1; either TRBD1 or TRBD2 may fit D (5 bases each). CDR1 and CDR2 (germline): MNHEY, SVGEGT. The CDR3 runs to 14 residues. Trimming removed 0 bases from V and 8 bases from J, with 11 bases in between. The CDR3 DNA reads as TGTGCCAGCAGTTACTCGAGGGGTATCTATGAGCAGTTCTTC. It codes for CASSYSRGIYEQFF.

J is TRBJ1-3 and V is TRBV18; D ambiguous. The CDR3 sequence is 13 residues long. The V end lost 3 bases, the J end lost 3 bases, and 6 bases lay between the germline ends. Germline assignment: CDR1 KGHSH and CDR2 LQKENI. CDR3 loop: CASSPLDGNTIYF. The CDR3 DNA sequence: TGTGCCAGCTCACCGTTGGATGGAAACACCATATATTTT.

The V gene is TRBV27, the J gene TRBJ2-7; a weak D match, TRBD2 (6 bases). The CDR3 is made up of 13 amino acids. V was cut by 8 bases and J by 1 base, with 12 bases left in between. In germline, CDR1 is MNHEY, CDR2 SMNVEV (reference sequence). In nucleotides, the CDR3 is TGTGCCAGCTTTGGGACTTCTTCCTACGAGCAGTACTTC. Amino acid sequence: CASFGTSSYEQYF.

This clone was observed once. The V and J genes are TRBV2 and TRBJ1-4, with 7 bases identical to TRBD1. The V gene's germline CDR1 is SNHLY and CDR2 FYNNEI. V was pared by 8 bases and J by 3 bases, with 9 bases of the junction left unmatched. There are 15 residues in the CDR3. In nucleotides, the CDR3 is TGTGCCAGCGCGCAGTACGGACAGGCTAATGAAAAACTGTTTTTT. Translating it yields CASAQYGQANEKLFF.

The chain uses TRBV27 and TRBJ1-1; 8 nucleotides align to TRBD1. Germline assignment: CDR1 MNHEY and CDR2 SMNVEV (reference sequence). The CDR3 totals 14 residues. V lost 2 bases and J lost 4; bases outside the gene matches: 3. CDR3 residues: CASSLETGVTEAFF. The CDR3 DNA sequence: TGTGCCAGCAGTTTAGAGACAGGGGTCACTGAAGCTTTCTTT.

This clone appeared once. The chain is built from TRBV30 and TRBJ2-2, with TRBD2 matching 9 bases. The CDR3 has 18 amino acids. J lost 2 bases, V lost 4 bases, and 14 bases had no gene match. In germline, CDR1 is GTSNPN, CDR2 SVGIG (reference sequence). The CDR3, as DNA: TGTGCCTGGAAAGGGAGACTTAGCGGGGGTCAAAACACCGGGGAGCTGTTTTTT. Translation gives CAWKGRLSGGQNTGELFF.

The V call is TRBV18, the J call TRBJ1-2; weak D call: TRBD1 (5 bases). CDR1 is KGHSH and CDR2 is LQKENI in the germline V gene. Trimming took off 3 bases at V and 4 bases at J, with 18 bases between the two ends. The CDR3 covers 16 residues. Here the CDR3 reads CASSPPGTSTSYGYTF. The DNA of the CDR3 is TGTGCCAGCTCACCTCCGGGGACCTCAACCTCCTATGGCTACACCTTC.

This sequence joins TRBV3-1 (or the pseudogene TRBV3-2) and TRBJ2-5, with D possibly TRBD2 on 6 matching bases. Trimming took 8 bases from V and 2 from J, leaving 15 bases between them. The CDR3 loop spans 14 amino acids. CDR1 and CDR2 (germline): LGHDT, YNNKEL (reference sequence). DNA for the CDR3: TGTGCCAGCGCTGGGCGGGGAATACAAGAGACCCAGTACTTC. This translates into CASAGRGIQETQYF.

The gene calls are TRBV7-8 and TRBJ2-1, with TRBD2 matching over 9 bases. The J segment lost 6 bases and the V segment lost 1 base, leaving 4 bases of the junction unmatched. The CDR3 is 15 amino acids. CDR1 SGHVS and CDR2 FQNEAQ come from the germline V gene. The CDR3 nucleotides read TGTGCCAGCAGCTTAGTCGCGGGGGGGCGCAATGAGCAGTTCTTC. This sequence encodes CASSLVAGGRNEQFF.

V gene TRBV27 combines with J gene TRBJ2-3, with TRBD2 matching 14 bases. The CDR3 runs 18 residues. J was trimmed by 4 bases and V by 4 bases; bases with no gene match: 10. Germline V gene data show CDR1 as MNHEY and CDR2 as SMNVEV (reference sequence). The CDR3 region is CASSWGLAGDQRPDTQYF. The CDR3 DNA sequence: TGTGCCAGCAGTTGGGGACTAGCGGGGGACCAGCGGCCAGATACGCAGTATTTT.

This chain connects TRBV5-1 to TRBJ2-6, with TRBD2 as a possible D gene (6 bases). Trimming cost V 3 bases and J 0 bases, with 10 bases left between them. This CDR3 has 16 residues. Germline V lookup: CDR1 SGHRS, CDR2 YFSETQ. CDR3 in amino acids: CASSSGTSSGANVLTF. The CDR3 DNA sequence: TGCGCCAGCAGCTCCGGGACTTCCTCTGGGGCCAACGTCCTGACTTTC.

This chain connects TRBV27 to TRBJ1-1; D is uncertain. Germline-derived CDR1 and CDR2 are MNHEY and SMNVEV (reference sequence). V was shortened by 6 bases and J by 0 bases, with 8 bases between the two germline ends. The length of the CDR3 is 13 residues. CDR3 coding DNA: TGTGCCAGCAGCAGAGAGTTGAACACTGAAGCTTTCTTT. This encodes CASSRELNTEAFF.